This TCR beta chain was profiled in a study of T cell repertoires in aging, cancer and after chemotherapy. As for the study in general: Patients with glioblastoma brain tumors were sampled before and after temozolomide-based therapy. Millions of TCR reads were in the whole dataset. Study-level findings and limits: Healthy donors lost TCR diversity with age mainly through richness, cancer patients through richness and evenness. Median generation probability rose over the chemotherapy interval in each cancer cohort, suggesting rebound thymic output.

Concerning this clonotype itself: As yet, its antigen is unknown.

This CDR3 has 15 residues. Per germline, CDR1 DFQATT and CDR2 SNEGSKA (reference sequence). V was pared by 6 bases and J by 6 bases, with 23 bases between. TCR beta rearrangements were amplified from peripheral blood genomic DNA. Multiplex touch-down PCR with TRB-A/B primers amplified rearranged V-D-J TRB sequences. TCRdb called the multiplex PCR reads again in MiXCR, with one record for every CDR3 protein. The data contain almost 3,000 distinct CDR3 sequences, about 32% of them singletons. This chain uses TRBV20-1 with TRBJ1-2; no clear D. This sequence originates from a human donor with a solid tumor. Sequencing input: blood. DNA of the CDR3: TGCAGTGCCAGCACCGTGACAAAGACGAGGCATGGCTACACCTTC. Translating it yields CSASTVTKTRHGYTF.